This record looks at one T cell receptor beta chain sequence and its context. Its cognate antigen is unknown. The sample belongs to a study of T cell responses to AZD1222 COVID-19 vaccine. V trimming: 3 bases; J trimming: 6 bases; junction bases outside the gene matches: 5. This CDR3 contains 13 residues. Germline CDR1 SGHNT, CDR2 YENEEA. TCRdb's copy holds only in-frame clones and misses some; the assay was immunoSEQ multiplex PCR. The sample has about 140,000 clones; 90% are singletons. Findings and limits, study-wide: In the spike-specific TCR repertoire, nearly half reportedly target unmutated variant regions.

The rearrangement links TRBV11-3 to TRBJ2-7; 7 positions agree with TRBD2. The sample in question was peripheral blood, obtained on day 0 of AZD1222 vaccination. The source of this sequence is an adult in good health. Here the CDR3 reads CASSFGPGGEQYF. CDR3 DNA sequence: TGTGCCAGCAGCTTTGGCCCGGGAGGCGAGCAGTACTTC. The full variable domain, completed using reference TRBV11-3 and TRBJ2-7, is EAGVVQSPRYKIIEKKQPVAFWCNPISGHNTLYWYLQNLGQGPELLIRYENEEAVDDSQLPKDRFSAERLKGVDSTLKIQPAELGDSAVYLCASSFGPGGEQYFGPGTRLTVT.